Listed here are 5 T cell receptor beta chains from one sample, sequenced in a study of blood T cell repertoires in COVID-19. The data were produced by immunoSEQ multiplex PCR, yet TCRdb's version contains in-frame clones alone and is incomplete. The sample consists of 200,000 to 250,000 clones, 80% of them appearing once. Sequenced sample: peripheral blood. These TCRs come from a woman aged 70 to 79 with acute or convalescent COVID-19.

The V gene is TRBV2, the J gene TRBJ2-3; D gene ambiguous. The CDR3 runs 15 residues. Trimming shortened V by 1 base and J by 3 bases, and 11 bases separated the two germline ends. Germline CDR1 and CDR2: SNHLY and FYNNEI. The CDR3 loop reads CASSEGMPGTDTQYF. The DNA for the CDR3 is TGTGCCAGCAGTGAAGGGATGCCCGGGACAGATACGCAGTATTTT.

The chain is built from TRBV12-5 and TRBJ1-1; D perhaps matches TRBD1 (5 bases). The V gene lost 3 bases and the J gene lost 6 bases, with 8 bases spanning the gap. Germline V CDR1 and CDR2: LGHNT, FRNRAP. CDR3 length: 12 amino acids. This CDR3 is CASGLGDSEAFF. CDR3 DNA: TGTGCTAGTGGTTTAGGGGACTCTGAAGCTTTCTTT. Variable domain in full (rest from reference TRBV12-5 and TRBJ1-1): DARVTQTPRHKVTEMGQEVTMRCQPILGHNTVFWYRQTMMQGLELLAYFRNRAPLDDSGMPKDRFSAEMPDATLATLKIQPSEPRDSAVYFCASGLGDSEAFFGQGTRLTVV.

The chain employs TRBV11-2 and TRBJ1-2; D perhaps matches TRBD1 (5 bases). The CDR3 loop spans 15 amino acids. Deletions cut 1 base from V and 3 bases from J, with 12 bases between. CDR1 and CDR2 from the germline V gene are SGHAT and FQNNGV. CDR3 protein: CASSLGFRADYGYTF. The DNA for the CDR3 is TGTGCCAGCAGCTTAGGTTTCAGGGCGGACTATGGCTACACCTTC. Complete variable domain (other parts from reference TRBV11-2 and TRBJ1-2): EAGVAQSPRYKIIEKRQSVAFWCNPISGHATLYWYQQILGQGPKLLIQFQNNGVVDDSQLPKDRFSAERLKGVDSTLKIQPAKLEDSAVYLCASSLGFRADYGYTFGSGTRLTVV.

Notes on this clone: The sample contains more than one DNA sequence encoding this CDR3. The rearrangement joins TRBV5-1 to TRBJ2-4; a possible D gene is TRBD2 (6 bases). V lost 0 bases and J 4 bases, leaving 14 bases between the germline ends. Germline CDR1 and CDR2: SGHRS and YFSETQ. The CDR3 has 16 amino acids. CDR3 sequence: CASSLAGEAAKNIQYF. DNA for the CDR3: TGCGCCAGCAGCTTGGCTGGGGAGGCCGCAAAAAACATTCAGTACTTC.

The gene calls are TRBV6-5 and TRBJ1-1; TRBD1 is a possible D gene (6 bases). The CDR3 sequence is 13 residues long. Per germline, CDR1 MNHEY and CDR2 SVGAGI. V was pared by 2 bases and J by 4 bases, with 8 bases between. As DNA, the CDR3 is TGTGCCAGCAGTTACGTACAGGGCACTGAAGCTTTCTTT. Its translation is CASSYVQGTEAFF.